The 13 T cell receptor beta chains below come from one sample, sequenced in a study of T cells in localized non-small cell lung cancer. The assay was immunoSEQ multiplex PCR, and TCRdb's table has in-frame clones only and misses some. This sample has 50,000 to 65,000 clones; 60% to 85% occur once, and the top ten carry around 4%. This specimen was PBMCs, taken before any cancer treatment. Receptors originate from a woman aged 40-70 years with stage II lung adenocarcinoma.

The rearrangement uses TRBV5-4 and TRBJ1-2, with D hard to call. The V gene lost 0 bases and the J gene lost 0 bases, with 3 bases spanning the gap. Germline V gene lookup returns CDR1 SGHNT and CDR2 YYREEE (reference sequence). The CDR3 spans 13 residues. The CDR3 loop reads CASSLDANYGYTF. DNA for the CDR3: TGTGCCAGCAGCTTGGATGCTAACTATGGCTACACCTTC.

The chain has TRBV23-1 and TRBJ2-6, with D tentatively TRBD2 (5 bases). TRBV23-1 is assigned to the ORF class and has an uncertain function. Trimming cost V 2 bases and J 0 bases, with 8 bases left between them. The CDR3 has 16 residues. The CDR3 sequence is CASSQIRDSGANVLTF. CDR3 bases: TGCGCCAGCAGTCAAATCCGGGACTCTGGGGCCAACGTCCTGACTTTC.

The chain joins TRBV19 to TRBJ1-1; no clear D gene. This CDR3 contains 13 residues. Germline lookup yields CDR1 LNHDA and CDR2 SQIVND (reference sequence). Trimming removed 5 bases at V and 4 bases at J, with 11 bases between. DNA for the CDR3: TGTGCCAGTAGTGCTTGGGAGGGCACTGAAGCTTTCTTT. Amino acid sequence: CASSAWEGTEAFF.

This clone is a singleton in its sample. This rearrangement joins TRBV5-5 to TRBJ1-5, with a weak D call TRBD1 (5 bases). The V end lost 4 bases, the J end lost 5 bases, and 10 bases lay between the germline ends. Germline CDR1 and CDR2: SGHKS and YYEKEE (reference sequence). This CDR3 is built from 13 residues. The CDR3: CASSVQGDQPQHF. The CDR3 coding sequence is TGTGCCAGCAGCGTCCAGGGAGATCAGCCCCAGCATTTT.

The gene calls are TRBV6-1 and TRBJ1-1; D remains unclear. Trimming took 8 bases from V and 1 from J, leaving 11 bases between them. Germline CDR1 is MNHNS and CDR2 is SASEGT. The CDR3 loop spans 13 amino acids. The CDR3 sequence is CASRKGQNTEAFF. For the CDR3, the DNA is TGTGCCAGCCGGAAGGGCCAGAACACTGAAGCTTTCTTT.

This clone was seen more than once but under ten times. The identical CDR3 is also encoded by other nucleotide sequences in the sample. The rearrangement links TRBV6-6 to TRBJ2-7; D is uncertain. Per germline, CDR1 MNHNY and CDR2 SVGAGI (reference sequence). The CDR3 length is 11 residues. The germline V and J ends were trimmed by 5 bases and 4 bases, with 6 bases remaining between them. Here the CDR3 reads CASSAGYEQYF. CDR3 coding DNA: TGTGCCAGCAGTGCAGGTTACGAGCAGTACTTC.

In nucleotides, the CDR3 is TGTGCCAGCAGTCTAAAGACAGGGGAGGGGTATGGCTACACCTTC. Translated, it gives CASSLKTGEGYGYTF. This chain joins TRBV27 and TRBJ1-2; 8 positions agree with TRBD1. V was clipped by 5 bases and J by 5 bases; unmatched bases: 10. Per germline, CDR1 MNHEY and CDR2 SMNVEV (reference sequence). This CDR3 is built from 15 residues.

The rearrangement uses TRBV19 and TRBJ2-5; D remains unclear. Germline V gives CDR1 LNHDA, CDR2 SQIVND (reference sequence). Trimming left V 6 bases short and J 1 base short, with 9 bases between. The CDR3 extends over 13 amino acids. CDR3 amino acids: CASSPGSQETQYF. The DNA of the CDR3 is TGTGCCAGTAGCCCAGGTAGCCAAGAGACCCAGTACTTC.

This clone was counted once. The CDR3 sequence is CASSIERGVGQPQHF. The DNA of the CDR3 is TGTGCCAGTAGTATAGAAAGAGGGGTCGGTCAGCCCCAGCATTTT. J is TRBJ1-5 and V is TRBV19, with D maybe TRBD1 (5 bases). CDR1 is LNHDA, CDR2 SQIVND, per germline (reference sequence). CDR3 length: 15 residues. Trimming cost V 0 bases and J 6 bases, with 12 bases left between them.

The chain has TRBV6-6 and TRBJ2-7; 9 bases are a match to TRBD1. The CDR3 loop spans 14 amino acids. Germline loops: CDR1 MNHNY, CDR2 SVGAGI (reference sequence). Unmatched junction bases numbered 8, after V lost 6 bases and J lost 5 bases. The CDR3 DNA sequence: TGTGCCAGCAGGGCCGGACAGGGGATACACGAGCAGTACTTC. Its translation is CASRAGQGIHEQYF.

V and J are TRBV10-3 and TRBJ2-1; D is unresolved. Germline lookup yields CDR1 ENHRY and CDR2 SYGVKD. The V end was cut by 4 bases, the J end by 1 base, with 14 bases between. The CDR3 sequence is 16 residues long. This CDR3 reads CAISAHSTTSYNEQFF. The CDR3 region has the DNA TGTGCCATCAGTGCCCACTCTACAACATCCTACAATGAGCAGTTCTTC.

This clone was observed once. The chain carries TRBV29-1 and TRBJ1-2; 9 bases map to TRBD1. The CDR3 runs 16 residues. Germline V CDR1 and CDR2: SQVTM, ANQGSEA. The junction had 9 bases not matched to a gene; V was cut back by 2 bases and J by 2 bases. The CDR3 nucleotides read TGCAGCGTTGAACTTATACCGGGACAGGGAAACTATGGCTACACCTTC. It specifies CSVELIPGQGNYGYTF. The full variable domain, completed using reference TRBV29-1 and TRBJ1-2, is SAVISQKPSRDICQRGTSLTIQCQVDSQVTMMFWYRQQPGQSLTLIATANQGSEATYESGFVIDKFPISRPNLTFSTLTVSNMSPEDSSIYLCSVELIPGQGNYGYTFGSGTRLTVV.

The chain employs TRBV30 and TRBJ2-7; D gene uncertain. Germline CDR1 and CDR2: GTSNPN and SVGIG (reference sequence). This CDR3 has 15 residues. The V gene lost 6 bases and the J gene lost 6 bases, with 24 bases spanning the gap. The CDR3 bases are TGTGCCTGTTACCCCTCAGCCCGGACGGCACGCGAGCAGTACTTC. Its translation is CACYPSARTAREQYF.